Each of the 8 T cell receptor beta chains below was sequenced from the same sample in a study of identical twins. TCRdb re-derived calls from the 5' RACE reads in MiXCR, one entry per CDR3 protein. The sample shows 500,000 or so distinct CDR3 sequences, about 13% of them seen only once. These same data were also listed under a study on yellow fever vaccine responses in identical twins.

Source material: CD4+ T cells sorted from blood. These receptors all come from a woman under 30 in good health.

This clonotype was counted only a few times. The chain joins TRBV4-2 to TRBJ2-1, with TRBD2 matching 9 bases. This CDR3 contains 16 residues. J was trimmed by 8 bases and V by 3 bases; bases with no gene match: 11. Germline CDR1 and CDR2: LGHNA and YNFKEQ. In nucleotides, the CDR3 is TGTGCCAGCAGCCAGCCTATAGCGGGAGCCGGCGATGAGCAGTTCTTC. This gives the protein CASSQPIAGAGDEQFF.

This chain connects TRBV28 to TRBJ1-4, with 9 bases identical to TRBD1. CDR1 and CDR2 (germline): MDHEN, SYDVKM. V shed 6 bases, J shed 6 bases, and the junction held 8 bases outside the gene matches. This CDR3 has 15 amino acids. DNA for the CDR3: TGTGCCAGCAGCCCGATGGGACAGGGTGATGAAAAACTGTTTTTT. It translates to CASSPMGQGDEKLFF.

This clonotype was observed at least ten times. The chain couples TRBV4-2 to TRBJ2-7; 8 nucleotides match TRBD2. Germline trimming cut 5 bases from V and 0 bases from J; bases unmatched to any gene: 6. The length of the CDR3 is 15 residues. The V gene's germline CDR1 is LGHNA and CDR2 YNFKEQ. CDR3 in amino acids: CASSNTSGLSYEQYF. CDR3 nucleotides: TGTGCCAGCAGCAACACTAGCGGACTCTCCTACGAGCAGTACTTC.

This clonotype was counted a few times. The genes are TRBV11-2 and TRBJ2-7; 9 bases fit TRBD2. The CDR3 runs to 14 residues. V shed 11 bases, J shed 1 base, and the junction held 9 bases outside the gene matches. Germline V gene lookup returns CDR1 SGHAT and CDR2 FQNNGV. Here the CDR3 reads CAVRKTSGSYEQYF. DNA of the CDR3: TGTGCCGTCCGGAAGACTAGCGGTTCCTACGAGCAGTACTTC. The entire variable domain, with the rest obtained from reference TRBV11-2 and TRBJ2-7, is as follows: EAGVAQSPRYKIIEKRQSVAFWCNPISGHATLYWYQQILGQGPKLLIQFQNNGVVDDSQLPKDRFSAERLKGVDSTLKIQPAKLEDSAVYLCAVRKTSGSYEQYFGPGTRLTVT.

This clonotype occurred a few times. The genes are TRBV7-2 and TRBJ2-5; D unresolved. V lost 1 base and J lost 2, with 14 bases in between. The germline gives CDR1 SGHTA, CDR2 FQGNSA. This CDR3 is 16 amino acids long. The CDR3 DNA follows: TGTGCCAGCAGCTTAGGAGTTTCCTTTGGGCAAGAGACCCAGTACTTC. It is translated as CASSLGVSFGQETQYF.

The chain carries TRBV20-1 and TRBJ2-1, with D perhaps TRBD1 (6 bases). V dropped 2 bases and J dropped 7 bases, with 6 bases sitting between them. This CDR3 region has 11 residues. CDR1 is DFQATT, CDR2 SNEGSKA, per germline (reference sequence). The CDR3 loop reads CSARRGNEQFF. CDR3 DNA sequence: TGCAGTGCTAGAAGGGGGAATGAGCAGTTCTTC.

This clonotype came up a few times. The chain employs TRBV7-2 and TRBJ2-7; D is possibly TRBD1 (6 bases). Germline values: CDR1 SGHTA, CDR2 FQGNSA. This CDR3 region has 14 residues. V lost 2 bases and J lost 5, with 13 bases in between. The CDR3 reads CASSLMGAPNEQYF. CDR3 sequence (DNA): TGTGCCAGCAGCTTAATGGGGGCACCAAACGAGCAGTACTTC.

The chain employs TRBV7-3 and TRBJ2-7; 10 bases are shared with TRBD2. The CDR3 totals 14 residues. The V and J ends lost 5 bases and 2 bases, in that order; junction bases with no gene match: 3. Germline V lookup: CDR1 SGHTA, CDR2 FQGTGA. DNA of the CDR3: TGTGCCAGCAGCCCAAGCGGGGGGGCCTACGAGCAGTACTTC. Translated, it gives CASSPSGGAYEQYF.